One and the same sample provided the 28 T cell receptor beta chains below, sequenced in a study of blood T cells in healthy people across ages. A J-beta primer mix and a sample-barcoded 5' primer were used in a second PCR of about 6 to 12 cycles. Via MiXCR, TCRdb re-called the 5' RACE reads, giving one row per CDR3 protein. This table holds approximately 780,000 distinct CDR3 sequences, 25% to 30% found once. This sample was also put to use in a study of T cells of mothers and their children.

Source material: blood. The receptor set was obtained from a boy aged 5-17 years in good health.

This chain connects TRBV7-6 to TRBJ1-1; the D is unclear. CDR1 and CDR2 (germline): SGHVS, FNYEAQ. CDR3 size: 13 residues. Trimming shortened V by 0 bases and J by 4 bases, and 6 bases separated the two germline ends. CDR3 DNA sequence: TGTGCCAGCAGCTTAGCCGGACCCACTGAAGCTTTCTTT. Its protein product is CASSLAGPTEAFF.

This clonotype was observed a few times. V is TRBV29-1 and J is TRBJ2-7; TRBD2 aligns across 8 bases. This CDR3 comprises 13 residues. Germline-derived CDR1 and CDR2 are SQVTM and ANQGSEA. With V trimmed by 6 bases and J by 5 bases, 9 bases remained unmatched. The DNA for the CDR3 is TGCAGCGTACGACTAGCGTTAGACCACGAGCAGTACTTC. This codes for CSVRLALDHEQYF.

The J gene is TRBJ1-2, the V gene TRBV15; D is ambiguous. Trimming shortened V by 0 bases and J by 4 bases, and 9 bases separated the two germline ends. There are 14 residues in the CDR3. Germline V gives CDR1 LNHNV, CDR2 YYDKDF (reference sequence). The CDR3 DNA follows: TGTGCCACCAGCAGAGAAGTCCTTGTCTATGGCTACACCTTC. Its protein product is CATSREVLVYGYTF.

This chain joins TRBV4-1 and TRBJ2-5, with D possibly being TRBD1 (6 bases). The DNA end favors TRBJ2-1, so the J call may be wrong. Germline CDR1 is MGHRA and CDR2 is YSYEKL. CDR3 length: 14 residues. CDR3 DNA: TGCGCCAGCAGCCAGAGGGACACAGACAATGAGCAGTTCTTC. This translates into CASSQRDTDNEQFF.

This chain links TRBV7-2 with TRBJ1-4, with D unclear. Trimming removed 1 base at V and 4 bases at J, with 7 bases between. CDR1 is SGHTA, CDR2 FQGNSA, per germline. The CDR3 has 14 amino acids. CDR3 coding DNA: TGTGCCAGCAGCTTAGGAATGGGTAATGAAAAACTGTTTTTT. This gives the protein CASSLGMGNEKLFF.

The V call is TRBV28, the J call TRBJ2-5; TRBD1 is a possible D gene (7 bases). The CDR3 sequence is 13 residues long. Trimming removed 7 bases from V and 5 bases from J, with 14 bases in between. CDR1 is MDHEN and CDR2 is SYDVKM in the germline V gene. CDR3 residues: CASIFSGGETQYF. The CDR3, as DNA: TGTGCCAGCATTTTTTCAGGGGGGGAGACCCAGTACTTC.

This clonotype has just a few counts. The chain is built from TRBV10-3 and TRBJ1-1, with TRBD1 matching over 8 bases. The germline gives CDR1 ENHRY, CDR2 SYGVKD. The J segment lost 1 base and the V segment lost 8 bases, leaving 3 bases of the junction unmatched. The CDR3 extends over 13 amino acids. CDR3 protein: CAIAGTGNTEAFF. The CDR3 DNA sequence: TGTGCCATCGCTGGGACAGGGAACACTGAAGCTTTCTTT.

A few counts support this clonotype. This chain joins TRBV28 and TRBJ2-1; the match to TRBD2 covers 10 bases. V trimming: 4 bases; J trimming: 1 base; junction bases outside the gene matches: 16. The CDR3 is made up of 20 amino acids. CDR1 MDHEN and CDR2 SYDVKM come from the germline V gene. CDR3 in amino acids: CASSSPSGGAGRGSYNEQFF. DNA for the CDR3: TGTGCCAGCAGTTCCCCGAGCGGGGGGGCCGGTCGGGGGTCCTACAATGAGCAGTTCTTC.

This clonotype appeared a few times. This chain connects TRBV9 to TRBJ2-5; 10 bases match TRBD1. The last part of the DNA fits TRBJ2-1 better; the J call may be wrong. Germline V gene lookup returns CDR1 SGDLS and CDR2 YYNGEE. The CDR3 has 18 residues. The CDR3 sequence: CASSVATGTGEAYNEQFF. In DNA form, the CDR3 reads TGTGCCAGCAGCGTAGCTACGGGGACAGGGGAGGCCTACAATGAGCAGTTCTTC.

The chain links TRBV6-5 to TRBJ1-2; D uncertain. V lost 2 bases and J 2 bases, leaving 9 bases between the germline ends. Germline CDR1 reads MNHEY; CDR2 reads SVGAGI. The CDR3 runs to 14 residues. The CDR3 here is CASSYVGRNYGYTF. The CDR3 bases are TGTGCCAGCAGTTACGTCGGCAGAAACTATGGCTACACCTTC.

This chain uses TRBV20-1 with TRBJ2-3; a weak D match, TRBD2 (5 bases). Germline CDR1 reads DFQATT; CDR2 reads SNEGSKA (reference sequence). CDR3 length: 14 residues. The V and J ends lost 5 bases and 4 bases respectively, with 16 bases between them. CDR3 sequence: CSAPADSTPDTQYF. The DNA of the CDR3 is TGCAGTGCTCCCGCGGACTCGACTCCAGATACGCAGTATTTT.

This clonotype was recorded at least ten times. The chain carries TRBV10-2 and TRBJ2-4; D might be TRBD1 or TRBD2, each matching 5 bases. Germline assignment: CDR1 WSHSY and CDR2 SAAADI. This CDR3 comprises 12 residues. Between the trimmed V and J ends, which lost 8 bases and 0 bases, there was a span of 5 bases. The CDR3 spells CASGTAKNIQYF. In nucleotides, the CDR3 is TGCGCCAGCGGGACAGCCAAAAACATTCAGTACTTC.

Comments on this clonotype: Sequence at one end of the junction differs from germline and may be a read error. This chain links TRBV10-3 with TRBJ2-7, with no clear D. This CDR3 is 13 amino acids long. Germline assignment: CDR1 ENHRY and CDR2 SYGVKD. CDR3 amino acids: CAISEGRTYEKYF. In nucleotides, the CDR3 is TGTGCCATCAGTGAGGGACGGACCTACGAGAAGTACTTC.

For the CDR3, the DNA is TGTGCCAGTAGTCTACAGGGCTTAAGCTATGGCTACACCTTC. It yields the protein CASSLQGLSYGYTF. The V call is TRBV19, the J call TRBJ1-2; a weak D match, TRBD1 (6 bases). Germline CDR1 reads LNHDA; CDR2 reads SQIVND (reference sequence). The CDR3 spans 14 residues. Trimming took 5 bases from V and 4 from J, leaving 14 bases between them. The full variable domain, completed using reference TRBV19 and TRBJ1-2, is DGGITQSPKYLFRKEGQNVTLSCEQNLNHDAMYWYRQDPGQGLRLIYYSQIVNDFQKGDIAEGYSVSREKKESFPLTVTSAQKNPTAFYLCASSLQGLSYGYTFGSGTRLTVV.

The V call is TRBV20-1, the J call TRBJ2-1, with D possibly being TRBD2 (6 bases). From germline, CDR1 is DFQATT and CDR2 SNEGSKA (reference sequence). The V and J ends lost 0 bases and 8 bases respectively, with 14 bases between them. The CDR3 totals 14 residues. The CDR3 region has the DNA TGCAGTGCTAGAGAGCGGGGCCCTCTTTATGAGCAGTTCTTC. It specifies CSARERGPLYEQFF.

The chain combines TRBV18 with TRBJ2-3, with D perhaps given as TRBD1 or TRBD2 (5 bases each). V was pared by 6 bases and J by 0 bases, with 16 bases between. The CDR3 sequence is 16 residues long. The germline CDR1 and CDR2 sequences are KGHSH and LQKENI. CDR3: CASSPLAGSSTDTQYF. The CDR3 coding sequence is TGTGCCAGCTCCCCTCTAGCAGGGAGTAGCACAGATACGCAGTATTTT.

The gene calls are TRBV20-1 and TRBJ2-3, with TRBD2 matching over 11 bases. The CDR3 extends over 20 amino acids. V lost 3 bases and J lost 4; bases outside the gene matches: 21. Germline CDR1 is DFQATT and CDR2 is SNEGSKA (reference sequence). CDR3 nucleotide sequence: TGCAGTGCTAGTGAGGCGACTAGCGGGGATTACCTGATAAGCTCAGATACGCAGTATTTT. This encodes CSASEATSGDYLISSDTQYF.

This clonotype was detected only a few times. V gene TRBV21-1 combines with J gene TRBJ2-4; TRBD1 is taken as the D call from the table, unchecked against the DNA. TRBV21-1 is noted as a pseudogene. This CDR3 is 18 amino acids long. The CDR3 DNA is TGTGCCAGCAGCAAACAGCAACAGGGGAGAGTGGGCAAAAACATTCAGTACTTC. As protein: CASSKQQQGRVGKNIQYF.

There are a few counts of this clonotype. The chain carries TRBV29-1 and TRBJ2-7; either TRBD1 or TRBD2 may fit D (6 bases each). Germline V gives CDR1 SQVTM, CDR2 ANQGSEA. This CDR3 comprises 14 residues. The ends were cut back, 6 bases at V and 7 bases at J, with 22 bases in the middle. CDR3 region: CSVPTGQSAGEQYF. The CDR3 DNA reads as TGCAGCGTCCCAACAGGACAGTCCGCGGGGGAGCAGTACTTC.

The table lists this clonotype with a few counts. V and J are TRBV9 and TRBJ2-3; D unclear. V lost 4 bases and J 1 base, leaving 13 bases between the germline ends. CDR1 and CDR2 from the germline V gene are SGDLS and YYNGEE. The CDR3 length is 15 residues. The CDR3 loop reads CASSSRAGGTDTQYF. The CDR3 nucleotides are TGTGCCAGCAGCTCTCGGGCTGGGGGCACAGATACGCAGTATTTT. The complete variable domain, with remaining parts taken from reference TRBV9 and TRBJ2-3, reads DSGVTQTPKHLITATGQRVTLRCSPRSGDLSVYWYQQSLDQGLQFLIQYYNGEERAKGNILERFSAQQFPDLHSELNLSSLELGDSALYFCASSSRAGGTDTQYFGPGTRLTVL.

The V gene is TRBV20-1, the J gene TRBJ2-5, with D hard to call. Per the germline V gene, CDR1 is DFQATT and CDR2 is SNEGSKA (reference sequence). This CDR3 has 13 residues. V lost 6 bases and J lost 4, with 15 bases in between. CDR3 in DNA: TGCAGTGCCGCCGATTCCGATCGAGAGACCCAGTACTTC. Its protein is CSAADSDRETQYF.

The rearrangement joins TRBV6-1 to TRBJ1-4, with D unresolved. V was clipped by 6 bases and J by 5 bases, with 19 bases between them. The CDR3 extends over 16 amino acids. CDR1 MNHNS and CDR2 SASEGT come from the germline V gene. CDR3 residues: CASRRDRLSENEKLFF. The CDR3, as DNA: TGTGCCAGCAGGCGTGACCGGCTGAGCGAGAATGAAAAACTGTTTTTT.

The CDR3 sequence is CASSRQWGGSYNEQFF. Here the CDR3 DNA reads TGTGCCAGCAGCAGACAGTGGGGGGGCTCCTACAATGAGCAGTTCTTC. The V gene is TRBV9, the J gene TRBJ2-1; 7 bases agree with TRBD2. Losses at the gene ends were 4 bases for V and 0 bases for J; bases not matched to a gene: 7. This CDR3 contains 16 residues. Germline values: CDR1 SGDLS, CDR2 YYNGEE.

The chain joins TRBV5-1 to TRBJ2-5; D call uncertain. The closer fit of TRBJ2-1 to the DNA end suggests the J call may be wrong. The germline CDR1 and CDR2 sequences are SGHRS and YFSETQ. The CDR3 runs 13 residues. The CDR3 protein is CASSAPDYNEQFF. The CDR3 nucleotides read TGCGCCAGCAGCGCGCCGGACTACAATGAGCAGTTCTTC.

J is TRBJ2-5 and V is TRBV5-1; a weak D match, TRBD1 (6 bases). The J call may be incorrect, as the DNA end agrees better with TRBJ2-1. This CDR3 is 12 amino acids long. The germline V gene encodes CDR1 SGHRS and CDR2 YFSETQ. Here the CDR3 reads CASSLTGHEQFF. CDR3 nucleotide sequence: TGCGCCAGCAGCTTGACAGGGCATGAGCAGTTCTTC.

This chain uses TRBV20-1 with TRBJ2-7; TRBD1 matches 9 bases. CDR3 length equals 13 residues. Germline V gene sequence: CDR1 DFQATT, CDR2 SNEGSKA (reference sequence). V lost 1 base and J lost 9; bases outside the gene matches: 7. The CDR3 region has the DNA TGCAGTGCTAGAGGGGGACAGGGCTTATCGCAGTACTTC. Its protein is CSARGGQGLSQYF.

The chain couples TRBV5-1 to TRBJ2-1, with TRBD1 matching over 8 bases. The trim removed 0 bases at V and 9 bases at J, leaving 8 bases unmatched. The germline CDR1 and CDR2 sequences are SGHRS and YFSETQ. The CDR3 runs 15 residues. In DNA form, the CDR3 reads TGCGCCAGCAGCTTGGCTAGGGGACAGGCTGGTGAGCAGTTCTTC. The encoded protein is CASSLARGQAGEQFF.

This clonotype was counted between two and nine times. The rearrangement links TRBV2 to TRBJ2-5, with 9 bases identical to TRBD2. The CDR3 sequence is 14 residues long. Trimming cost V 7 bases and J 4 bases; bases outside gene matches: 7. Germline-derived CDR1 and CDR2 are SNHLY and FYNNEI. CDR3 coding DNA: TGTGCCAGCAATCAACTAGCGGGTGGAGAGACCCAGTACTTC. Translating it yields CASNQLAGGETQYF. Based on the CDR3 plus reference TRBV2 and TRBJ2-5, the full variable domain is EPEVTQTPSHQVTQMGQEVILRCVPISNHLYFYWYRQILGQKVEFLVSFYNNEISEKSEIFDDQFSVERPDGSNFTLKIRSTKLEDSAMYFCASNQLAGGETQYFGPGTRLLVL.